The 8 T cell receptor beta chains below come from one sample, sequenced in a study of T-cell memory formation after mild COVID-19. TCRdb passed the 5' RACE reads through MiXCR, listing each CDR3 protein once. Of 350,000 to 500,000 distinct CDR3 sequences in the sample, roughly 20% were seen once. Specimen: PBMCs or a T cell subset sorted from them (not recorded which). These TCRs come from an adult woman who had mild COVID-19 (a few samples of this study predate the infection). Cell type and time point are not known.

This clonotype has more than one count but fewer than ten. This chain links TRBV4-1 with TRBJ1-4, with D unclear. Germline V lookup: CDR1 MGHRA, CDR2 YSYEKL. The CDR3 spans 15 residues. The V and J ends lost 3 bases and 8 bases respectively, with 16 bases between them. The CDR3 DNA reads TGCGCCAGCAGCCACCTGACCGGGGTGAACGAAAAACTGTTTTTT. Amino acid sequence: CASSHLTGVNEKLFF.

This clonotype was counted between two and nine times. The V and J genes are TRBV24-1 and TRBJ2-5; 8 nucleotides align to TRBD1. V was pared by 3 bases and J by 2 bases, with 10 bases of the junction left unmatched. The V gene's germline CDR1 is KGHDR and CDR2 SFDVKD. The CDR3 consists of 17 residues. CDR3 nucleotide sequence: TGTGCCACCAGTGATCCCCGGACAGGGTCGGGACAAGAGACCCAGTACTTC. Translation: CATSDPRTGSGQETQYF.

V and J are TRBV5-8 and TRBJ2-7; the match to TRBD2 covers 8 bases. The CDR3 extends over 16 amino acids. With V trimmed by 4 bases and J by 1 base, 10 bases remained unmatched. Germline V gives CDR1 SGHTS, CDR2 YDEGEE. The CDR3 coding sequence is TGTGCCAGCAGCGGCAGTCGGACTAGCCGTTCCTACGAGCAGTACTTC. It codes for CASSGSRTSRSYEQYF.

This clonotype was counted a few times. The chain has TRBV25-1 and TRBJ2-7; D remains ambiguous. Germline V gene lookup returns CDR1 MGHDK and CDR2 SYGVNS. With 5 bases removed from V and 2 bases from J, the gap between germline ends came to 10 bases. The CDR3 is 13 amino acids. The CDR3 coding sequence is TGTGCCAGCAGTATCGGCGGAACCTACGAGCAGTACTTC. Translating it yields CASSIGGTYEQYF.

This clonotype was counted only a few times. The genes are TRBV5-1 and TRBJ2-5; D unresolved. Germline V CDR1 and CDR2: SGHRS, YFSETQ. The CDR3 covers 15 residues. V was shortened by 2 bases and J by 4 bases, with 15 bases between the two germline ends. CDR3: CASSFMQAWRETQYF. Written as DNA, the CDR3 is TGCGCCAGCAGCTTCATGCAGGCATGGAGAGAGACCCAGTACTTC.

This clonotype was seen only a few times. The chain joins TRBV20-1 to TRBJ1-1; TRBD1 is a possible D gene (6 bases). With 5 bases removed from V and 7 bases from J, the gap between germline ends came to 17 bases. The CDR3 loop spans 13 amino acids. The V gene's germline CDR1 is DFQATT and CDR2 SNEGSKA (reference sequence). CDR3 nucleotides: TGCAGTGCTTATGACAGGCCGGATCGTGAAGCTTTCTTT. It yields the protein CSAYDRPDREAFF.

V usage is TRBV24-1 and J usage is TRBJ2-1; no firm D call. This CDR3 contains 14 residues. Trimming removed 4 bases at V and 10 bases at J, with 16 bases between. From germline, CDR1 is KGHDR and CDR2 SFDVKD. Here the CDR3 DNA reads TGTGCCACCAGTGAGAGGACCAAGCCTAAGGAGCAGTTCTTC. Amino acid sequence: CATSERTKPKEQFF.

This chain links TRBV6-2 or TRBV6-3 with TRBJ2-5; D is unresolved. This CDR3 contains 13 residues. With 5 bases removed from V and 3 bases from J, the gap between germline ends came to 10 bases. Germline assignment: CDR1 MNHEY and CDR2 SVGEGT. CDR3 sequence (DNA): TGTGCCAGCAGTCCGGAAGAAAAAGAGACCCAGTACTTC. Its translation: CASSPEEKETQYF.